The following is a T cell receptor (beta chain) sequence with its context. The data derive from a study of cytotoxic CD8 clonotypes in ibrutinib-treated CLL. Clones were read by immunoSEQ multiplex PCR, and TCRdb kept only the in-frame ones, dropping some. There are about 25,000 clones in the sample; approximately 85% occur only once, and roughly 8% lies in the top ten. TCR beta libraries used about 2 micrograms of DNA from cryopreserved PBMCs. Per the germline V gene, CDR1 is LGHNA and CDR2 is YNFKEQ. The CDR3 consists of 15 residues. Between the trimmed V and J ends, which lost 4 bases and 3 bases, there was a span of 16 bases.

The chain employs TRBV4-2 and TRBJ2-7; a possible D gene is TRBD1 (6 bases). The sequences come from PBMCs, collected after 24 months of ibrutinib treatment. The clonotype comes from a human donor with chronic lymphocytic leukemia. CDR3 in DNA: TGTGCCAGCAGCCTCGTACGGACAGAAAGCTACGAGCAGTACTTC. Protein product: CASSLVRTESYEQYF.